This T cell receptor (beta chain) is from a study of vaccination effects on CD4 cells after COVID-19. Across the whole study: Post-vaccine sampling occurred a median 72 days after the second dose.

Sequencing in the ViraFEST assay came after antigen-specific CD4+ T cells had been expanded with viral peptide pools, which were used to stimulate PBMC. Cells that had been cultured for ten to eleven days were the source of isolated CD4+ T cells. All study participants received two doses of BNT162b2 or mRNA-1273 vaccine. On both days 3 and 7, half of the culture medium was replaced with IL-2 medium. J was trimmed by 8 bases and V by 5 bases; bases with no gene match: 10. Looked up from germline, CDR1 is LGHDT and CDR2 is YNNKEL (reference sequence). The CDR3 covers 14 residues. Concerning this clone itself: The antigen is unknown.

Assay used: immunoSEQ multiplex PCR; TCRdb lists only in-frame clones, some missing. The sample shows about 31,000 clones, around 75% of them seen only once. The starting material was CD4+ T cells from PBMCs cultured with SARS-CoV-2 spike peptides, obtained after COVID-19 vaccination. The source of this sequence is a human donor who received a COVID-19 vaccine. Some clones in this sample may be carry-over from other donors' samples. The chain joins TRBV3-1 (or the pseudogene TRBV3-2) to TRBJ1-2, with TRBD1 identical over 8 bases. The CDR3 sequence: CASSTGQGTRGYTF. In nucleotides, the CDR3 is TGTGCCAGCAGCACAGGACAGGGTACGCGAGGCTACACCTTC.